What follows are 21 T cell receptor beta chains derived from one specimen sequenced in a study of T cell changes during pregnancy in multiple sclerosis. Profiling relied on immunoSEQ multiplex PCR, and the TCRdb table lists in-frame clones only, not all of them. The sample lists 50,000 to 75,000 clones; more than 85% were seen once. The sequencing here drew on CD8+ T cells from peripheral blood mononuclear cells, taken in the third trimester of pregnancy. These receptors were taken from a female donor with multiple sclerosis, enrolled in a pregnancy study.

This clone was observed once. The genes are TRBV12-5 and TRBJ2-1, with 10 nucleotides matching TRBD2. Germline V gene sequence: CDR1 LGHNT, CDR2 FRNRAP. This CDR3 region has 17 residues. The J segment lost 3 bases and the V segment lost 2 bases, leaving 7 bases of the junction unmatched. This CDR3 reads CASGLPWTSGHYNEQFF. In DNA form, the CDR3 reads TGTGCTAGTGGTTTGCCGTGGACTAGCGGCCACTACAATGAGCAGTTCTTC.

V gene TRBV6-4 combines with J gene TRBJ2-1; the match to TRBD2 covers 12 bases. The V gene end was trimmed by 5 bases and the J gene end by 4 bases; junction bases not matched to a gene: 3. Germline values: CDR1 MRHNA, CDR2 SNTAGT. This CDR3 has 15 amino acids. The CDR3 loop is CASSTLAGGYNEQFF. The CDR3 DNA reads TGTGCCAGCAGTACCCTAGCGGGAGGGTACAATGAGCAGTTCTTC.

The DNA of the CDR3 is TGTGCCAGCAGCTTAGTGGGGACAGGGGGCGAGGCTTTCTTT. It codes for CASSLVGTGGEAFF. This sequence joins TRBV7-9 and TRBJ1-1, with 12 positions matching TRBD1. This CDR3 region has 14 residues. J gave up 11 bases and V 1 base, and 5 bases lay outside the gene matches. The germline V gene has CDR1 SEHNR and CDR2 FQNEAQ (reference sequence).

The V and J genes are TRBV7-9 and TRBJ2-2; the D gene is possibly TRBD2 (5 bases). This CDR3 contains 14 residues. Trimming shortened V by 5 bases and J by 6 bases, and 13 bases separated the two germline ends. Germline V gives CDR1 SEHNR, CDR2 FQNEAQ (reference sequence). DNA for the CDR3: TGTGCCAGCAGCCCTCCGAAGGGAGCCGGGGAGCTGTTTTTT. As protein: CASSPPKGAGELFF.

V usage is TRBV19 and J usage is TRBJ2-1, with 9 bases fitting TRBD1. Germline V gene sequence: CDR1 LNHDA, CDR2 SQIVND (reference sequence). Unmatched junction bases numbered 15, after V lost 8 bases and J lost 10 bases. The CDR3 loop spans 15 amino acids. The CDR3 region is CASQEWTGATGEQFF. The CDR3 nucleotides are TGTGCCAGTCAGGAGTGGACAGGGGCGACCGGGGAGCAGTTCTTC.

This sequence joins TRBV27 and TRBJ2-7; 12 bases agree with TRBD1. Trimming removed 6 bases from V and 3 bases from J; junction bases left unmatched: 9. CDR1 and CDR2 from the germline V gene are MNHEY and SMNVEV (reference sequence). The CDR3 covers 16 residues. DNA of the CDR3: TGTGCCAGCAGCATATCCGGGACAGGGGGCATCTACGAGCAGTACTTC. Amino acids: CASSISGTGGIYEQYF.

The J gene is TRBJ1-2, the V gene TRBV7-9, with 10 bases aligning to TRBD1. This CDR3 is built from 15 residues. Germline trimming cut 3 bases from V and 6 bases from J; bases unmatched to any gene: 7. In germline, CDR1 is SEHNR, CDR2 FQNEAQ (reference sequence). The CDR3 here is CASSFPGQGINGYTF. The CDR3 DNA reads TGTGCCAGCAGCTTTCCGGGACAGGGGATCAATGGCTACACCTTC. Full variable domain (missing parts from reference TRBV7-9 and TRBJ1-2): DTGVSQNPRHKITKRGQNVTFRCDPISEHNRLYWYRQTLGQGPEFLTYFQNEAQLEKSRLLSDRFSAERPKGSFSTLEIQRTEQGDSAMYLCASSFPGQGINGYTFGSGTRLTVV.

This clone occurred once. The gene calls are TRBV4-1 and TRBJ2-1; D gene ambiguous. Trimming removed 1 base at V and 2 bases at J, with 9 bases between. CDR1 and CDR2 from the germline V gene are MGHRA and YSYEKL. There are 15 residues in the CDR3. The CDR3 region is CASSQGRSPYNEQFF. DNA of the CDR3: TGCGCCAGCAGCCAAGGGAGATCGCCCTACAATGAGCAGTTCTTC.

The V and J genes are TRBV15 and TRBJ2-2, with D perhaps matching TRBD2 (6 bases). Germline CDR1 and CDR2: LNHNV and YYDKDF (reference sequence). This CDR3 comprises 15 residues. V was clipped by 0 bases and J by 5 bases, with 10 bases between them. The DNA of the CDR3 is TGTGCCACCAGCAGAGAGGGGGGAGCTACCGGGGAGCTGTTTTTT. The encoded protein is CATSREGGATGELFF. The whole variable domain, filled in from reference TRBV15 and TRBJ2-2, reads DAMVIQNPRYQVTQFGKPVTLSCSQTLNHNVMYWYQQKSSQAPKLLFHYYDKDFNNEADTPDNFQSRRPNTSFCFLDIRSPGLGDTAMYLCATSREGGATGELFFGEGSRLTVL.

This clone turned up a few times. As DNA, the CDR3 is TGTGCCACCAGCAGAGGTCGACAGGGGGCGAAGGAGACCCAGTACTTC. This codes for CATSRGRQGAKETQYF. The chain links TRBV15 to TRBJ2-5, with TRBD1 matching 10 bases. From germline, CDR1 is LNHNV and CDR2 YYDKDF (reference sequence). The ends lost 1 base at V and 5 bases at J; junction bases unmatched: 7. The CDR3 contains 16 residues.

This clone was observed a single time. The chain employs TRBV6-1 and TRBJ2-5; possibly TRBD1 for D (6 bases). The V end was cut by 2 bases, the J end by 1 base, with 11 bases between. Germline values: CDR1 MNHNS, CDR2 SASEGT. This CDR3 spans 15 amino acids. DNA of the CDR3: TGTGCCAGCAGTGAAAGTGGGGACACCCAAGAGACCCAGTACTTC. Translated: CASSESGDTQETQYF.

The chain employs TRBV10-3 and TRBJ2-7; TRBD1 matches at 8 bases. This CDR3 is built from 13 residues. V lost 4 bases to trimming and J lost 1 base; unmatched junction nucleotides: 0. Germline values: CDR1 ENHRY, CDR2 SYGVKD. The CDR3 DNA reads TGTGCCATCAGTGGACAGGGGTCCTACGAGCAGTACTTC. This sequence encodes CAISGQGSYEQYF.

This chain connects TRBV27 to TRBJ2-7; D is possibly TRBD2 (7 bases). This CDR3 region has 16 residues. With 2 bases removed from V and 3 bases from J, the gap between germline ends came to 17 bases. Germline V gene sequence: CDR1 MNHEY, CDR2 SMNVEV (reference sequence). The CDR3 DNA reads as TGTGCCAGCAGTTTACACGCAGGGGAGGGGTTCTACGAGCAGTACTTC. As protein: CASSLHAGEGFYEQYF.

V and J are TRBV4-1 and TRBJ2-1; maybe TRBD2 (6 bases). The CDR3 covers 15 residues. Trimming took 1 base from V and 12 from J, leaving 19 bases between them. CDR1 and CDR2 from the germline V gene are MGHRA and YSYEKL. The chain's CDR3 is CASSQVGGPNKGQFF. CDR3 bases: TGCGCCAGCAGCCAAGTGGGGGGACCCAACAAGGGGCAGTTCTTC.

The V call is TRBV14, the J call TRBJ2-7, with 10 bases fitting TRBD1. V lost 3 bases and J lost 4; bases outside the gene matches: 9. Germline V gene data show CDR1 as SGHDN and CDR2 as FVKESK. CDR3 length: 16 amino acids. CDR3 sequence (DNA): TGTGCCAGCAGCCAGGGCCGGGACAGGGGCTTGTACGAGCAGTACTTC. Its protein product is CASSQGRDRGLYEQYF.

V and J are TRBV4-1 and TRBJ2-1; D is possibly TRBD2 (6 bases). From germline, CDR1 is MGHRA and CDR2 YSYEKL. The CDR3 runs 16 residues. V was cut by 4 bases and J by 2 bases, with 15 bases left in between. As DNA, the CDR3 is TGCGCCAGCAGCCCCCACGGGAGTCCCCCCTACAATGAGCAGTTCTTC. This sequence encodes CASSPHGSPPYNEQFF.

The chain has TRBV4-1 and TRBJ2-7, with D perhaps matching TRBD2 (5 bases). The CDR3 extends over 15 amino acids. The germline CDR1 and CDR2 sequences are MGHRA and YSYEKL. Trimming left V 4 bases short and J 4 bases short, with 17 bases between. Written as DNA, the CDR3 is TGCGCCAGCAGCCCGTTAGAGGGTAAAGGATACGAGCAGTACTTC. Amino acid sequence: CASSPLEGKGYEQYF.

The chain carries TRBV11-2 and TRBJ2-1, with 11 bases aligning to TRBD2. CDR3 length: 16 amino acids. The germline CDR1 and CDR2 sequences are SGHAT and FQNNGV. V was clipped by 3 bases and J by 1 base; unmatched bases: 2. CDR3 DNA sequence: TGTGCCAGCAGCTTTTCTAGCGGGAGGTCCTACAATGAGCAGTTCTTC. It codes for CASSFSSGRSYNEQFF.

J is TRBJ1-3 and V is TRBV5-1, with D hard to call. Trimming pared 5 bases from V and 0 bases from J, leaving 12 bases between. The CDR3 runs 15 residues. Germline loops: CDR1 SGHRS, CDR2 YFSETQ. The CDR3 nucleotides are TGCGCCAGCAGTCCCAGTTATTACTCTGGAAACACCATATATTTT. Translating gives CASSPSYYSGNTIYF.

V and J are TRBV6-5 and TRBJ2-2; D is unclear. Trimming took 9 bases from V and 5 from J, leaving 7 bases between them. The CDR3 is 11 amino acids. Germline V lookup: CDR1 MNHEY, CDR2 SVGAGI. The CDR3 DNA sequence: TGTGCCAGTGGGCCGACCGGGGAGCTGTTTTTT. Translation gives CASGPTGELFF.

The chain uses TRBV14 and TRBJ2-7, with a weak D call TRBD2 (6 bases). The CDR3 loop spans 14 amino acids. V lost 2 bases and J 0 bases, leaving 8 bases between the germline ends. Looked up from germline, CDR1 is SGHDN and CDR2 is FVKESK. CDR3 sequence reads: CASSQRESSYEQYF. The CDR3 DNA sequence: TGTGCCAGCAGCCAACGGGAGAGCTCCTACGAGCAGTACTTC. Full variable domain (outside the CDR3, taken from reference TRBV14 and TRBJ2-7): EAGVTQFPSHSVIEKGQTVTLRCDPISGHDNLYWYRRVMGKEIKFLLHFVKESKQDESGMPNNRFLAERTGGTYSTLKVQPAELEDSGVYFCASSQRESSYEQYFGPGTRLTVT.